The T cell receptor beta chain described here comes from a study of control samples from healthy donors and cancer patients. V gave up 3 bases and J gave up 2 bases, with 8 bases separating them. This CDR3 comprises 14 residues. Germline CDR1 and CDR2: MNHEY and SMNVEV (reference sequence). Profiling relied on immunoSEQ multiplex PCR, and the TCRdb table lists in-frame clones only, not all of them. The sample lists 70,000 to 85,000 clones, roughly 88% occurring once. Sequenced sample: PBMCs. This TCR was recovered from a man aged 55 to 70 with head and neck cancer. V gene TRBV27 combines with J gene TRBJ1-5; D is undetermined. CDR3 residues: CASSFWGGNQPQHF. CDR3 nucleotides: TGTGCCAGCAGTTTTTGGGGTGGCAATCAGCCCCAGCATTTT.